This TCR beta chain was identified in a study of T cell repertoires in cytomegalovirus infection. Study-level information: CMV epitopes used comprised recently identified HLA-C-restricted ones and well-studied HLA-B-restricted ones. Indicated by public TCR beta signatures were CMV infection and matching HLA type. Notes on the study in general: Dominating the ex vivo response were HLA-C-restricted CMV-specific TCR beta clonotypes. Pooled public TCR beta family frequency picked out CMV carriers with the relevant HLA.

This clonotype has only a few counts. The target antigen is unknown. CDR3 size: 15 residues. V lost 0 bases and J lost 7, with 11 bases in between. The germline gives CDR1 SGHRS, CDR2 YFSETQ. One entry per CDR3 protein results from TCRdb running MiXCR on the reads. The sample shows some 560,000 distinct CDR3 sequences, 35% to 50% of them seen only once. The specimen was cultured PBMCs, collected from culture after CMV antigen stimulation. The rearrangement uses TRBV5-1 and TRBJ1-6, with no clear D. The receptor comes from a human donor in good health (CMV status not recorded). Some clones in this sample may be carry-over from other donors' samples. CDR3 sequence reads: CASSLVSAKNSPLHF. CDR3 nucleotides: TGCGCCAGCAGCTTGGTCTCAGCAAAGAATTCACCCCTCCACTTT.